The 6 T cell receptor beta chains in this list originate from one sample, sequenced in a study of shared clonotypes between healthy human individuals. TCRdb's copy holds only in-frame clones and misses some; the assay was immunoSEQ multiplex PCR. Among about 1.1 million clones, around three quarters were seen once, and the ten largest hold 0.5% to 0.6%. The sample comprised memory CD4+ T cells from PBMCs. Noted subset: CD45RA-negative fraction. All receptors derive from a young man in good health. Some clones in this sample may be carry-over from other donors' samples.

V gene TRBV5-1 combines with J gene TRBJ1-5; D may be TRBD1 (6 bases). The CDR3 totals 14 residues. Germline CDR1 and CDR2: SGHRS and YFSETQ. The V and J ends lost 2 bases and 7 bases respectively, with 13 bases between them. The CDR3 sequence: CASSLQGGEQPQHF. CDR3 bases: TGCGCCAGCAGCTTACAGGGTGGAGAACAGCCCCAGCATTTT. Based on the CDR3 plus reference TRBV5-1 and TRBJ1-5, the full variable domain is KAGVTQTPRYLIKTRGQQVTLSCSPISGHRSVSWYQQTPGQGLQFLFEYFSETQRNKGNFPGRFSGRQFSNSRSEMNVSTLELGDSALYLCASSLQGGEQPQHFGDGTRLSIL.

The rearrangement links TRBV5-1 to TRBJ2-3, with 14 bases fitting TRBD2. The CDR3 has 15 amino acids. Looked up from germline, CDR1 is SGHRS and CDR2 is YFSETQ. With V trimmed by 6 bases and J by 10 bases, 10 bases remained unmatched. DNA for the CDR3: TGCGCCAGCACCCCGGGACTAGCGGGGGACCCATCGCAGTATTTT. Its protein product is CASTPGLAGDPSQYF.

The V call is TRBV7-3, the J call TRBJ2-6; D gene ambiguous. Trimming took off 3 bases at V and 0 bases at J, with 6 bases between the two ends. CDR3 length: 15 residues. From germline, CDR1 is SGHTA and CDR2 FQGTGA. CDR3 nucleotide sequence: TGTGCCAGCAGCTTGACATTCTCTGGGGCCAACGTCCTGACTTTC. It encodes CASSLTFSGANVLTF.

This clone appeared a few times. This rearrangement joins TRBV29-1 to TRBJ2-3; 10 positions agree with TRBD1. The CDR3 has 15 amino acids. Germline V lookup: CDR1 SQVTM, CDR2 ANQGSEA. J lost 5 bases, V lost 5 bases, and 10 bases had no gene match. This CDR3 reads CSVSRGQGNEDTQYF. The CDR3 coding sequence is TGCAGCGTTTCCCGGGGACAGGGGAATGAAGATACGCAGTATTTT.

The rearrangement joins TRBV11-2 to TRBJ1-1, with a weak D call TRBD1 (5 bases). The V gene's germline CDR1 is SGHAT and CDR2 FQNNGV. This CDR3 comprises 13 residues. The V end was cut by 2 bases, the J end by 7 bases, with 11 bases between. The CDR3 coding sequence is TGTGCCAGCAGCTTATCCTTGGGGGGTGAAGCTTTCTTT. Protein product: CASSLSLGGEAFF.

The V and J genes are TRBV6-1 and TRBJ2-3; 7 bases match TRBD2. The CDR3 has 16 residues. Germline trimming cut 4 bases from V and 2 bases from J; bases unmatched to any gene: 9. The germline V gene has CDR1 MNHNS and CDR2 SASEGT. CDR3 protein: CASSVGGGVNTDTQYF. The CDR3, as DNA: TGTGCCAGCAGTGTGGGGGGAGGGGTGAACACAGATACGCAGTATTTT.